The present T cell receptor (beta chain) was sequenced within a study of cytomegalovirus exposure and HLA in healthy donors. Germline CDR1 is LNHDA and CDR2 is SQIVND (reference sequence). The trim removed 3 bases at V and 5 bases at J, leaving 5 bases unmatched. This CDR3 has 15 amino acids. The PCR had 60 Vbeta and 13 Jbeta primers. Measured with immunoSEQ multiplex PCR; TCRdb has only the in-frame clones, and not every one. The sample gives some 150,000 clones, roughly 83% of which show up once; 3% to 4% is in the top ten. The clonotype was recovered from a human donor in good health. This chain joins TRBV19 and TRBJ2-1, with 9 nucleotides matching TRBD2. The specimen was PBMCs. CDR3 amino acids: CASSIIAGENNEQFF. The DNA for the CDR3 is TGTGCCAGTAGTATTATAGCGGGGGAAAACAATGAGCAGTTCTTC.